A selection of T cell receptor beta chains follows, all from one sample in a study of blood T cell repertoires in COVID-19. This table comes from immunoSEQ multiplex PCR, and its TCRdb copy is limited to in-frame clones, with some not included. The sample has 120,000 to 150,000 clones, roughly 87% seen once; the top ten hold 0.9% to 0.95%. The sequenced material came from peripheral blood. The receptors stem from a woman between 50 and 59 years old with acute or convalescent COVID-19. Each CDR3 is given with its conserved first and last residue. Each record gives: V gene, J gene, D gene, clone size, CDR3 DNA, CDR3 protein. D genes are given only for firm matches. A row's size may be missing; if present it is once, few, many or a size class.

v_gene: TRBV4-1
j_gene: TRBJ2-1
d_gene: .
abundance: .
CDR3nt: TGCGCCAGCAGCCATCCCGACAGGTTGGGGAATGAGCAGTTCTTC
CDR3aa: CASSHPDRLGNEQFF

v_gene: TRBV5-4
j_gene: TRBJ2-3
d_gene: TRBD2
abundance: once
CDR3nt: TGTGCCAGCAGCCCTTGGACTAGCGGAGGCACAGATACGCAGTATTTT
CDR3aa: CASSPWTSGGTDTQYF

v_gene: TRBV3-1/TRBV3-2
j_gene: TRBJ2-7
d_gene: TRBD2
abundance: .
CDR3nt: TGTGCCAGCAGCTTTTCTATTGGGAGGGTATACGAGCAGTACTTC
CDR3aa: CASSFSIGRVYEQYF

v_gene: TRBV10-3
j_gene: TRBJ2-7
d_gene: TRBD2
abundance: .
CDR3nt: TGTGCCATCAGAGCGGGAGCCGGGGCCTACGAGCAGTACTTC
CDR3aa: CAIRAGAGAYEQYF

v_gene: TRBV25-1
j_gene: TRBJ2-5
d_gene: .
abundance: .
CDR3nt: TGTGCCAGCAGCGTCTTCAGGGTATGGGAGACCCAGTACTTC
CDR3aa: CASSVFRVWETQYF

v_gene: TRBV7-9
j_gene: TRBJ1-1
d_gene: .
abundance: .
CDR3nt: TGTGCCAGCAGCCCGGGACACGTGAACTCTGAAGCTTTCTTT
CDR3aa: CASSPGHVNSEAFF

v_gene: TRBV19
j_gene: TRBJ1-1
d_gene: TRBD1
abundance: .
CDR3nt: TGTGCCAGTAAATACAGGGGCAACACTGAAGCTTTCTTT
CDR3aa: CASKYRGNTEAFF

v_gene: TRBV12-3/TRBV12-4
j_gene: TRBJ2-7
d_gene: TRBD2
abundance: .
CDR3nt: TGTGCCAGCAGTTTGACTAGCGGGTACGAGCAGTACTTC
CDR3aa: CASSLTSGYEQYF

v_gene: TRBV7-6
j_gene: TRBJ1-5
d_gene: .
abundance: .
CDR3nt: TGTGCCAGCAGCGCCTCGGGGTTTGGAAGCAATCAGCCCCAGCATTTT
CDR3aa: CASSASGFGSNQPQHF

v_gene: TRBV10-3
j_gene: TRBJ2-3
d_gene: .
abundance: .
CDR3nt: TGTGCCATCAGTGGGCCTCTAGGAGGCACAGATACGCAGTATTTT
CDR3aa: CAISGPLGGTDTQYF

v_gene: TRBV29-1
j_gene: TRBJ1-5
d_gene: TRBD1
abundance: once
CDR3nt: TGCAGCGTTCTGGACAGGAACAATCAGCCCCAGCATTTT
CDR3aa: CSVLDRNNQPQHF

v_gene: TRBV2
j_gene: TRBJ1-1
d_gene: .
abundance: .
CDR3nt: TGTGCCAGCAGTGCTTTGGCGGCGAGAACCACTGAAGCTTTCTTT
CDR3aa: CASSALAARTTEAFF

v_gene: TRBV11-3
j_gene: TRBJ2-1
d_gene: TRBD2
abundance: .
CDR3nt: TGTGCCAGCAGCTATACTCCCGGGACTAGCGGGCGCTCCTACAATGAGCAGTTCTTC
CDR3aa: CASSYTPGTSGRSYNEQFF

v_gene: TRBV9
j_gene: TRBJ2-1
d_gene: TRBD2
abundance: once
CDR3nt: TGTGCCAGCAGCGTAGATGTCGCTAGCGGCTACAATGAGCAGTTCTTC
CDR3aa: CASSVDVASGYNEQFF

v_gene: TRBV19
j_gene: TRBJ2-1
d_gene: .
abundance: .
CDR3nt: TGTGCCAGTAGTATCCGGGTAGAGGACAATGAGCAGTTCTTC
CDR3aa: CASSIRVEDNEQFF

v_gene: TRBV5-4
j_gene: TRBJ1-1
d_gene: TRBD1
abundance: .
CDR3nt: TGTGCCAGCAGCCCCGGGATGACAGGGGGTCCTGAAGCTTTCTTT
CDR3aa: CASSPGMTGGPEAFF

v_gene: TRBV19
j_gene: TRBJ1-1
d_gene: TRBD1
abundance: once
CDR3nt: TGTGCCAGTAGGAGGGGACAGGGGAACACTGAAGCTTTCTTT
CDR3aa: CASRRGQGNTEAFF

v_gene: TRBV21-1
j_gene: TRBJ2-2
d_gene: .
abundance: once
CDR3nt: TGTGCCAGCAGCAAAGCTGGGCGCGCCACCGGGGAGCTGTTTTTT
CDR3aa: CASSKAGRATGELFF

v_gene: TRBV5-1
j_gene: TRBJ1-2
d_gene: .
abundance: .
CDR3nt: TGCGCCAGCAGCTTGGAAATAGGGGCGGATGGCTACACCTTC
CDR3aa: CASSLEIGADGYTF

v_gene: TRBV7-8
j_gene: TRBJ2-3
d_gene: .
abundance: once
CDR3nt: TGTGCCAGCAGAGAGGGGAGGACAGATACGCAGTATTTT
CDR3aa: CASREGRTDTQYF

v_gene: TRBV4-1
j_gene: TRBJ2-7
d_gene: TRBD2
abundance: .
CDR3nt: TGCGCCAGCAGCCAAGCGGGGGGGCCCTACGAGCAGTACTTC
CDR3aa: CASSQAGGPYEQYF

v_gene: TRBV25-1
j_gene: TRBJ1-4
d_gene: .
abundance: .
CDR3nt: TGTGCCAGCACCTGGACATCGACTAATGAAAAACTGTTTTTT
CDR3aa: CASTWTSTNEKLFF

v_gene: TRBV4-1
j_gene: TRBJ2-3
d_gene: TRBD2
abundance: .
CDR3nt: TGCGCCAGCGGACGGGCAGCGGGGGCTCTAACAGATACGCAGTATTTT
CDR3aa: CASGRAAGALTDTQYF

v_gene: TRBV10-3
j_gene: TRBJ1-1
d_gene: .
abundance: .
CDR3nt: TGTGCCATCAGTGAGCCCGGGACAACGAACACTGAAGCTTTCTTT
CDR3aa: CAISEPGTTNTEAFF

v_gene: TRBV15
j_gene: TRBJ1-5
d_gene: .
abundance: .
CDR3nt: TGTGCCACCAGCAGAGATTCAGGGAGCAATCAGCCCCAGCATTTT
CDR3aa: CATSRDSGSNQPQHF

v_gene: TRBV6-2/TRBV6-3
j_gene: TRBJ2-2
d_gene: .
abundance: .
CDR3nt: TGTGCCAGCAGCCGGGACTTGAGCACCGGGGAGCTGTTTTTT
CDR3aa: CASSRDLSTGELFF

v_gene: TRBV9
j_gene: TRBJ1-1
d_gene: .
abundance: .
CDR3nt: TGTGCCAGCAGCGAGCGACGGCGGGGTGGTGAAGCTTTCTTT
CDR3aa: CASSERRRGGEAFF

v_gene: TRBV19
j_gene: TRBJ2-1
d_gene: TRBD1
abundance: .
CDR3nt: TGTGCCAGTAGTATAACAGGGGGCGGTGAGCAGTTCTTC
CDR3aa: CASSITGGGEQFF

v_gene: TRBV27
j_gene: TRBJ1-1
d_gene: .
abundance: once
CDR3nt: TGTGCCAGCAGGACCATTGGGGGGTGGAACACTGAAGCTTTCTTT
CDR3aa: CASRTIGGWNTEAFF

v_gene: TRBV27
j_gene: TRBJ1-2
d_gene: .
abundance: .
CDR3nt: TGTGCCAGCAGCTTGGACGGGAGCTATGGCTACACCTTC
CDR3aa: CASSLDGSYGYTF

v_gene: TRBV5-3
j_gene: TRBJ2-1
d_gene: TRBD2
abundance: .
CDR3nt: TGTGCCGGACAGATAGCGGGAAGGAAGGTTTACAATGAGCAGTTCTTC
CDR3aa: CAGQIAGRKVYNEQFF

v_gene: TRBV9
j_gene: TRBJ2-3
d_gene: TRBD2
abundance: .
CDR3nt: TGTGCCAGCAGCCTGAATGAAGCGGGACGCCGGAACACAGATACGCAGTATTTT
CDR3aa: CASSLNEAGRRNTDTQYF

v_gene: TRBV6-1
j_gene: TRBJ2-1
d_gene: TRBD1
abundance: .
CDR3nt: TGTGCCAGCAGTGAAGCTTTGTGGACAGGGAGTAATGAGCAGTTCTTC
CDR3aa: CASSEALWTGSNEQFF

v_gene: TRBV5-1
j_gene: TRBJ2-3
d_gene: TRBD2
abundance: .
CDR3nt: TGCGCCAGCAACCAAGAAGCGGGAGGCACAGATACGCAGTATTTT
CDR3aa: CASNQEAGGTDTQYF

v_gene: TRBV6-6
j_gene: TRBJ1-3
d_gene: .
abundance: .
CDR3nt: TGTGCCAGCGGCGACGGGATCTCTGGAAACACCATATATTTT
CDR3aa: CASGDGISGNTIYF

v_gene: TRBV7-7
j_gene: TRBJ1-1
d_gene: .
abundance: few
CDR3nt: TGTGCCAGCAGCATGCAGGAGAACACTGAAGCTTTCTTT
CDR3aa: CASSMQENTEAFF

v_gene: TRBV10-3
j_gene: TRBJ2-7
d_gene: TRBD2
abundance: .
CDR3nt: TGTGCCATCAGTTCGAGCGGGGGCCAATCCTACGAGCAGTACTTC
CDR3aa: CAISSSGGQSYEQYF

v_gene: TRBV14
j_gene: TRBJ1-2
d_gene: .
abundance: .
CDR3nt: TGTGCCAGCAGCCAAGATTTTAGGGACTTTCATGGCTACACCTTC
CDR3aa: CASSQDFRDFHGYTF

v_gene: TRBV20-1
j_gene: TRBJ2-3
d_gene: .
abundance: .
CDR3nt: TGCAGTGCTAGTGATCCGGACTCGGGCACAGATACGCAGTATTTT
CDR3aa: CSASDPDSGTDTQYF

v_gene: TRBV6-6
j_gene: TRBJ2-2
d_gene: .
abundance: .
CDR3nt: TGTGCCAGCAGTTACGGCACGGGGACCGGGGAGCTGTTTTTT
CDR3aa: CASSYGTGTGELFF

v_gene: TRBV5-1
j_gene: TRBJ2-1
d_gene: .
abundance: .
CDR3nt: TGCGCCAGCGCAGACGGGAGAGGGTACAATGAGCAGTTCTTC
CDR3aa: CASADGRGYNEQFF

v_gene: TRBV19
j_gene: TRBJ2-5
d_gene: .
abundance: .
CDR3nt: TGTGCCAGTAAAGGTGGGAGCACGGTTGGCGAGACCCAGTACTTC
CDR3aa: CASKGGSTVGETQYF

v_gene: TRBV6-5
j_gene: TRBJ1-2
d_gene: .
abundance: .
CDR3nt: TGTGCCAGCAGTTACTCGAGGATGAACTATGGCTACACCTTC
CDR3aa: CASSYSRMNYGYTF

v_gene: TRBV2
j_gene: TRBJ1-4
d_gene: TRBD1
abundance: .
CDR3nt: TGTGCCAGCAGTGGGTACAGGGGAACTAATGAAAAACTGTTTTTT
CDR3aa: CASSGYRGTNEKLFF

v_gene: TRBV13
j_gene: TRBJ2-7
d_gene: TRBD2
abundance: .
CDR3nt: TGTGCCAGCAGCTATGGCGGGAGAGTCGGCGAGCAGTACTTC
CDR3aa: CASSYGGRVGEQYF